This T cell receptor beta chain derives from a study of cytomegalovirus exposure and HLA in healthy donors. General study points: Some highly shared sequence variants likely arose as a pipeline artifact. It was taken for granted in presence/absence analyses that sequencing depth across donors was roughly uniform.

PCR involved 60 Vbeta and 13 Jbeta primers. Here immunoSEQ multiplex PCR was the method, and the copy in TCRdb shows in-frame clones only, minus some. The sample's table shows around 110,000 clones. On this clone itself: Its antigen is unidentified.

Germline V CDR1 and CDR2: LGHNA, YNFKEQ. J lost 3 bases, V lost 4 bases, and 8 bases had no gene match. The CDR3 runs to 17 residues. Healthy bone marrow donors formed the donor group. Material for sequencing was PBMCs. J is TRBJ2-5 and V is TRBV4-2; 13 bases fit TRBD2. The clonotype was recovered from a man under 40 in good health and CMV-seronegative. This chain's CDR3 is CASSLVSGTSGEETQYF. In DNA form, the CDR3 reads TGTGCCAGCAGCCTCGTGTCCGGGACTAGCGGGGAAGAGACCCAGTACTTC.